The rows below give T cell receptor beta chains drawn from one sample of a study of T-cell reconstitution after alpha-beta-depleted transplantation in children. A single record per CDR3 protein comes from TCRdb applying MiXCR to the PCR reads. The top ten hold roughly 15% of the sample, which has fewer than 550,000 distinct CDR3 sequences, 10% to 12% seen once. The sample here was PBMCs, mostly from graft donor cells, taken 180 days after TCRalphabeta/CD19-depleted stem cell transplant. The origin of the receptors is a female patient aged 2-9 years who had a stem cell transplant for aplastic anemia, so the T cells may come from the graft donor. CDR3s include the opening cysteine and the closing phenylalanine or tryptophan. D genes are given only for firm matches.

CDR3: CASSSRLMEQFF; J: TRBJ2-1; D: NA; V: TRBV19
CDR3: CASSLAQGSYNEQFF; J: TRBJ2-1; D: NA; V: TRBV11-2
CDR3: CASSFPSTFGTDTQYF; J: TRBJ2-3; D: NA; V: TRBV7-8
CDR3: CASSQEEGSYEQYF; J: TRBJ2-7; D: NA; V: TRBV4-2
CDR3: CSVAQGTGELFF; J: TRBJ2-2; D: NA; V: TRBV29-1
CDR3: CATSDGAALAKNIQYF; J: TRBJ2-4; D: NA; V: TRBV24-1
CDR3: CASSPQGKDGYTF; J: TRBJ1-2; D: TRBD1; V: TRBV7-2
CDR3: CASSPGGTTTEAFF; J: TRBJ1-1; D: NA; V: TRBV18
CDR3: CASSPGGSGSSYEQFF; J: TRBJ2-1; D: TRBD2; V: TRBV5-1
CDR3: CSARGGQTYEAFF; J: TRBJ1-1; D: NA; V: TRBV20-1
CDR3: CASSPRRQVSTDTQYF; J: TRBJ2-3; D: NA; V: TRBV18
CDR3: CASSRQGAGGANVLTF; J: TRBJ2-6; D: TRBD1; V: TRBV7-3
CDR3: CSASTWVGETQYF; J: TRBJ2-5; D: NA; V: TRBV20-1
CDR3: CASSFGDLSYEQYF; J: TRBJ2-7; D: NA; V: TRBV28
CDR3: CASEGTDTQYF; J: TRBJ2-3; D: NA; V: TRBV6-6